The source of this TCR beta chain is a study of blood T cells in healthy people across ages (dated by TCRdb to between 2014 and 2017). Concerning the study at large: In model experiments, template switching captured roughly one uniquely barcoded TCR beta cDNA molecule for every two T cells. To track age-related changes in TCR beta repertoire diversity, the study relied on deep sequencing normalized with unique cDNA molecular identifiers. Donors were grouped into four age groups: young (average roughly 17 years), middle-aged (39), aged (roughly 62) and long-lived (just over 80). To avoid experimental bias, donors of different ages were randomly spread across the sequencing lanes. For two donors (one aged 18 to 30 and one aged 80 or older), the study analyzed two additional independent replicas of 1 million unique cDNA reads from the same blood draw.

Results the study describes overall, beyond this receptor: Observed TCR beta diversity per million T cells fell roughly linearly with age, and a significant reduction was already apparent by age around 40. Since profiling was done on bulk unsorted PBMCs, naive and antigen-experienced compartments could not be conclusively compared. Total diversity estimates from one million sequenced T cells were considered lower bounds and underestimates. A strong correlation was found between observed TCR beta diversity and the percentage of naive T cells measured by flow cytometry. The CMV infection status of donors was not known, potentially confounding age-related changes in expanded clonotypes. Compared with the aged group, the long-lived group had more naive CD4+ T cells, fewer expanded clones and increased TCR diversity, a pattern suggesting age selection.

The protocol used for the library was 5' RACE. A second PCR of roughly 6 to 11 cycles was run with a J-beta primer mix and a sample-barcoded 5' primer. A template-switch 5' adaptor carrying 12 random nucleotides introduced a unique molecular identifier onto each TCR beta cDNA molecule. Each sample yielded at least 2.5 million CDR3-containing paired-end reads. First-strand cDNA synthesis was performed from all RNA using the Mint cDNA synthesis kit, with priming by a TRBC-specific oligonucleotide. All cDNA was treated with uracil-DNA glycosylase and then went through a first 18-cycle PCR with the universal primers M1SS and BC2_uni_R. The paper's processing steps were these. For normalization, 1 million high-quality reads were randomly selected from each sample, with every read carrying a distinct molecular identifier. Instead of being binned into consensus sequences, reads with shared molecular identifiers were discarded. MiTCR, set to a Q25 quality threshold and the strictest error-elimination algorithm, was used for CDR3 identification, clonotype clustering and error correction. A nonparametric unseen species model with Euler transformation was used to estimate a lower bound on total TCR beta diversity. TCRdb reprocessing: public reads trimmed at Q25 with fastp, clones called with MiXCR, in-frame beta chains kept. Rows with a matching CDR3 protein are joined into one entry that keeps the most common DNA and genes. These V and J calls rely on TCRdb rather than the paper's analysis. For this sample the table gives 1.5 million to 2 million distinct CDR3 sequences, of which about two fifths were detected only once. Of the sample, under 30% falls within the top ten clones.

Systemically healthy Caucasian individuals from Russia, some 36 in total and aged about 6 to 95 years, were included as donors. About 10 milliliters of peripheral blood were drawn from each donor into EDTA-treated Vacutainer tubes. Ficoll-Paque density-gradient centrifugation was used to isolate PBMCs, with at least 6.5 million per sample. Trizol reagent was used to extract total RNA from PBMCs, with at least 6 micrograms per sample. For every donor, flow cytometry on a PBMC aliquot measured the percentage of naive CD45RAhigh/CD27high T cells. Measured from the cysteine to the phenylalanine, the CDR3 is 16 residues long. The kept DNA is CDR3 alone, 48 bases in frame from the first base. From a lookup of the germline V gene, CDR1 and CDR2 are MGHRA and YSYEKL. Worth noting for this clonotype: Its antigen is currently not known. Base qualities are not provided; no much larger clone lies one nucleotide away.

The sequence is built from TRBV4-1 and TRBJ2-4; the D gene cannot be named for sure. The J call may be in error: the DNA end matches TRBJ2-7 better. The sample taken for sequencing was blood. This sequence was found in a human donor in good health. The nucleotide sequence is given as TGCGCCAGCAGCCAAGAGAATCGCCCGCAGGTGTACGAGCAGTACTTC. This codes for CASSQENRPQVYEQYF.